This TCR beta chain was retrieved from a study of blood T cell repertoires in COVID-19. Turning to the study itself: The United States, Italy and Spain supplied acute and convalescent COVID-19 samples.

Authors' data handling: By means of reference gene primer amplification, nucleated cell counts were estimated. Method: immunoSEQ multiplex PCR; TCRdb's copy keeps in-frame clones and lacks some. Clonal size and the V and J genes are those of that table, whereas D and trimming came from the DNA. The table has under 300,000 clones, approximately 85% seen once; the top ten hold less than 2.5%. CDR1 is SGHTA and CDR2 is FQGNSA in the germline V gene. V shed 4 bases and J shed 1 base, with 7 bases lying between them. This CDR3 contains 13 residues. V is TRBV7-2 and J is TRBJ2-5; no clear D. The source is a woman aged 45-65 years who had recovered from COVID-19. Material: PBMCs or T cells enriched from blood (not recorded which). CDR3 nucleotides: TGTGCCAGCAGCTCTCAGATCCAAGAGACCCAGTACTTC. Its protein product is CASSSQIQETQYF.